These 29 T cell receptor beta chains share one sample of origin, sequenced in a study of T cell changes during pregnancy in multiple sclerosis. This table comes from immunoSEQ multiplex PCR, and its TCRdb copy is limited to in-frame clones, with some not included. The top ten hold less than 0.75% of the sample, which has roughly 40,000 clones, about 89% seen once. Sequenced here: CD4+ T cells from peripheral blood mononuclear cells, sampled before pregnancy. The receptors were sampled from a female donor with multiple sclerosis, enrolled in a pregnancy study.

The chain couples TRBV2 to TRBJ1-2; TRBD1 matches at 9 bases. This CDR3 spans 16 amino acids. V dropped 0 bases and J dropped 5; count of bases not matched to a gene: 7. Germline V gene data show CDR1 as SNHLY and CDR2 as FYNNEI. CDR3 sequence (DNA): TGTGCCAGCAGTGAAGCGGACAGGGGCTACTCTTATGGCTACACCTTC. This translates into CASSEADRGYSYGYTF.

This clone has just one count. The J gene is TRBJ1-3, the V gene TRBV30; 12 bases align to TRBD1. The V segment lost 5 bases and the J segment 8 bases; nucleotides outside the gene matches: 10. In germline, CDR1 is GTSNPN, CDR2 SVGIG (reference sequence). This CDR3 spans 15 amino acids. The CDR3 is CAWRDRGQAGHTIYF. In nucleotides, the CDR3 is TGTGCCTGGCGGGACAGGGGGCAGGCGGGGCACACCATATATTTT.

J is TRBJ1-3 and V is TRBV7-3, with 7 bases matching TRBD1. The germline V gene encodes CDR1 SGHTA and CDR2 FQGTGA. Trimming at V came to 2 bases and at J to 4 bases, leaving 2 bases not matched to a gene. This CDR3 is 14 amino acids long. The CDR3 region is CASSLDRAGNTIYF. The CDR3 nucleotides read TGTGCCAGCAGCTTAGACAGGGCCGGAAACACCATATATTTT.

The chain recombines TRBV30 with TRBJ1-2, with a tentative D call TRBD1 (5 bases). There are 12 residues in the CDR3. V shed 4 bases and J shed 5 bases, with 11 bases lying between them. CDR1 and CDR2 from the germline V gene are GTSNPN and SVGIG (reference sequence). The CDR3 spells CAWTGGIYGYTF. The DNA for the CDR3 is TGTGCCTGGACGGGGGGTATATATGGCTACACCTTC.

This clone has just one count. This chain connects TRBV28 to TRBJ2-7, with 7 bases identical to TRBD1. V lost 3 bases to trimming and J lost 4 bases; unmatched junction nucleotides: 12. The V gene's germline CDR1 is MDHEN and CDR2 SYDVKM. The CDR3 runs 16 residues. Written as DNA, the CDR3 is TGTGCCAGCAGTTTGGGGCGGGCAGGGGGTTCTTACGAGCAGTACTTC. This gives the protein CASSLGRAGGSYEQYF.

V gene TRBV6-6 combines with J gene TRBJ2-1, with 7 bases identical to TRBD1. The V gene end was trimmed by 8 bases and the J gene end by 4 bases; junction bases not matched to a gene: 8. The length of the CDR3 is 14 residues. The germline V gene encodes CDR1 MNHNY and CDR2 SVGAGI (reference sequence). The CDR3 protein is CASGTGVSYNEQFF. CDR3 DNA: TGTGCCAGCGGCACAGGGGTTTCTTACAATGAGCAGTTCTTC.

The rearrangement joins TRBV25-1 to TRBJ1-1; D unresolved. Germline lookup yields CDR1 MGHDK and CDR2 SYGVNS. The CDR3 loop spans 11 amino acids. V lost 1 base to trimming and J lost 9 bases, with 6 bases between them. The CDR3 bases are TGTGCCAGCAGTGAATGGACTCAAGCTTTCTTT. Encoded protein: CASSEWTQAFF.

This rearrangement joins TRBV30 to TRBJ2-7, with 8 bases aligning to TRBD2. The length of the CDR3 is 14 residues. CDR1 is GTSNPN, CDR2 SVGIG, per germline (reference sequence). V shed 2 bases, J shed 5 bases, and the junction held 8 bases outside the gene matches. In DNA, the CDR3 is TGTGCCTGGAGTTGGGGACTAGGCAGAGACGAGCAGTACTTC. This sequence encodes CAWSWGLGRDEQYF. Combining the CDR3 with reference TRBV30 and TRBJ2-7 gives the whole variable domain SQTIHQWPATLVQPVGSPLSLECTVEGTSNPNLYWYRQAAGRGLQLLFYSVGIGQISSEVPQNLSASRPQDRQFILSSKKLLLSDSGFYLCAWSWGLGRDEQYFGPGTRLTVT.

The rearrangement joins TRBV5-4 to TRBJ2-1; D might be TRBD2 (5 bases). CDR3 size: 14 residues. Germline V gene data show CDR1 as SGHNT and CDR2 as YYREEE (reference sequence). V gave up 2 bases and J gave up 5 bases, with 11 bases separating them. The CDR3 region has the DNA TGTGCCAGCAGCTTTACGGCGCGGGACAATGAGCAGTTCTTC. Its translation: CASSFTARDNEQFF.

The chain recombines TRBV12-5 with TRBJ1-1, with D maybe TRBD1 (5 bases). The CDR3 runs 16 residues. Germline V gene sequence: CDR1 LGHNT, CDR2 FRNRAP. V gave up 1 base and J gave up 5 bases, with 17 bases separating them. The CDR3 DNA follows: TGTGCTAGTGGTTTGGGGGGACTAGGCGTAGGGACTGAAGCTTTCTTT. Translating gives CASGLGGLGVGTEAFF.

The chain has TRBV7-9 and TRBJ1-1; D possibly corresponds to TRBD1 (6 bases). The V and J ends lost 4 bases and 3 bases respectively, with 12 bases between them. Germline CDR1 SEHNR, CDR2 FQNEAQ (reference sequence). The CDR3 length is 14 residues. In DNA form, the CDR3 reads TGTGCCAGCAGCTCTACAGGGCTTCACACTGAAGCTTTCTTT. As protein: CASSSTGLHTEAFF.

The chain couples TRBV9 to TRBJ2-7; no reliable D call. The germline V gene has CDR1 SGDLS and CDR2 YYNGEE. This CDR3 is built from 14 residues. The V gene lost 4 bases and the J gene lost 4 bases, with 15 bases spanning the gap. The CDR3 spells CASSRGGVGYEQYF. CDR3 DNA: TGTGCCAGCAGCCGAGGCGGCGTCGGGTACGAGCAGTACTTC.

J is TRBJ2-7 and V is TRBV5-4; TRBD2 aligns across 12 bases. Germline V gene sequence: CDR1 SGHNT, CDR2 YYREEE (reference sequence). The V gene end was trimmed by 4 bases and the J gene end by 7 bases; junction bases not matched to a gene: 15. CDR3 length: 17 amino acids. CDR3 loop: CASSPAASGGAQTEQYF. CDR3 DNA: TGTGCCAGCAGCCCGGCCGCTAGCGGGGGGGCCCAAACGGAGCAGTACTTC.

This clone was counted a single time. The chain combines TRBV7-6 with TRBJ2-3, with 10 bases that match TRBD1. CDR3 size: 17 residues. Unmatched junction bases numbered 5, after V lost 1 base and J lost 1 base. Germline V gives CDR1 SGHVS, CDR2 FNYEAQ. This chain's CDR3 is CASSLVGTGEGTDTQYF. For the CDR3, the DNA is TGTGCCAGCAGCTTAGTAGGGACAGGGGAAGGCACAGATACGCAGTATTTT.

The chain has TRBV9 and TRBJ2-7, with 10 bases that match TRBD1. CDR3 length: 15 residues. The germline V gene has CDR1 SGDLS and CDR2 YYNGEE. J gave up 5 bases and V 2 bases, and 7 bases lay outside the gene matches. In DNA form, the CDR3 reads TGTGCCAGCAGCGTGACCGGGACAGGGGCCCACGAGCAGTACTTC. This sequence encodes CASSVTGTGAHEQYF.

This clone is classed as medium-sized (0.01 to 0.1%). The DNA for the CDR3 is TGTGCCAGCAGCCCTTGGACAGGGAAACTTGGAAACACCATATATTTT. It is translated as CASSPWTGKLGNTIYF. The rearrangement links TRBV7-9 to TRBJ1-3; 8 bases are a match to TRBD1. Germline V gene sequence: CDR1 SEHNR, CDR2 FQNEAQ (reference sequence). This CDR3 is 16 amino acids long. V shed 5 bases and J 3 bases; nucleotides not matched to a gene: 9.

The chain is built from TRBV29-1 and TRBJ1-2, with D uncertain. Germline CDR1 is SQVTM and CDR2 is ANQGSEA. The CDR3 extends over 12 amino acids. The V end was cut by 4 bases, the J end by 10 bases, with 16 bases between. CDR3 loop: CSVGGVGLNYTF. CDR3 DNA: TGCAGCGTTGGCGGCGTAGGTTTGAACTACACCTTC.

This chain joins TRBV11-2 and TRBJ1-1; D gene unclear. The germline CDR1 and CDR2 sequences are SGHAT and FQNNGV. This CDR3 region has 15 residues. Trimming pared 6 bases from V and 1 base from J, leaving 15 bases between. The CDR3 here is CASRYGDNQNTEAFF. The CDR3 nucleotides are TGTGCCAGCAGATACGGAGATAATCAGAACACTGAAGCTTTCTTT.

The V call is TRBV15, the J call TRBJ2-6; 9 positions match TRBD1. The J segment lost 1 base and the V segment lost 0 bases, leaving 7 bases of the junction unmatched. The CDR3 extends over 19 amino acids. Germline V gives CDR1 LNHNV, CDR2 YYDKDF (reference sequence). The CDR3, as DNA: TGTGCCACCAGCAGAGATGGGACAGGGTCATTTTCTGGGGCCAACGTCCTGACTTTC. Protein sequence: CATSRDGTGSFSGANVLTF.

CDR3 nucleotide sequence: TGCGCCAGCAGTTCGGGACTAGCGGGGGGTTCGAAGGAGACCCAGTACTTC. It encodes CASSSGLAGGSKETQYF. The chain recombines TRBV5-1 with TRBJ2-5; 15 bases are shared with TRBD2. The CDR3 extends over 17 amino acids. Germline V gene sequence: CDR1 SGHRS, CDR2 YFSETQ. After removal of 5 bases from V and 5 bases from J, the junction contained 10 bases not matched to a gene.

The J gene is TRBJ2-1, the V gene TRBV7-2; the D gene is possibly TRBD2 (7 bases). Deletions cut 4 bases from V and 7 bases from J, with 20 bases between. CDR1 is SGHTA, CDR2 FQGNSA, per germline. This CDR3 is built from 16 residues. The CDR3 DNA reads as TGTGCCAGCAGCTACGGAGGGGGGGCGGTTGGTAATGAGCAGTTCTTC. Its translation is CASSYGGGAVGNEQFF.

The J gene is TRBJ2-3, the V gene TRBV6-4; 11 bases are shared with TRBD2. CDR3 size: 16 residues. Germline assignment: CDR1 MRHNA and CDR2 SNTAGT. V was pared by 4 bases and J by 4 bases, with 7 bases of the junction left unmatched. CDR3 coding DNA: TGTGCCAGCAGTGCCCTAGCGGGGGGCTTGTCAGATACGCAGTATTTT. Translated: CASSALAGGLSDTQYF.

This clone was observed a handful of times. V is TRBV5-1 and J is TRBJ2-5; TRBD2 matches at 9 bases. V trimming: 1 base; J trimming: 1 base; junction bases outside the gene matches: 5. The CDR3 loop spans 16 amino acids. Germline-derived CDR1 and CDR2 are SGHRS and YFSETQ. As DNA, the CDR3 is TGCGCCAGCAGCTTGTCGGCGGGGGGGGGCCAAGAGACCCAGTACTTC. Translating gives CASSLSAGGGQETQYF.

CDR3 DNA: TGTGCCAGCAGCTTCCTACAGGGAGGGGGCACAGATACGCAGTATTTT. Its translation: CASSFLQGGGTDTQYF. The chain has TRBV7-2 and TRBJ2-3; D may be TRBD2 (7 bases). With 3 bases removed from V and 1 base from J, the gap between germline ends came to 14 bases. CDR1 and CDR2 from the germline V gene are SGHTA and FQGNSA. The CDR3 is made up of 16 amino acids.

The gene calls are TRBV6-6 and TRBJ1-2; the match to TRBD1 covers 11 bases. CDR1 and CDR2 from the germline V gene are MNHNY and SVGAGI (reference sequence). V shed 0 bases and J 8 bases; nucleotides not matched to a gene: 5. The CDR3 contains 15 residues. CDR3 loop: CASSYSPDRGRGYTF. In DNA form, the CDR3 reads TGTGCCAGCAGTTACTCGCCGGACAGGGGGCGAGGCTACACCTTC.

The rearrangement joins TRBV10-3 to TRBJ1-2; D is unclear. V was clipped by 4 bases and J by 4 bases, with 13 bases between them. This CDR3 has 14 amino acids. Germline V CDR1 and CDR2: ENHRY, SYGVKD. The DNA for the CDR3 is TGTGCCATCAGTGCGAGGGTATCGAGCTATGGCTACACCTTC. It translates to CAISARVSSYGYTF.

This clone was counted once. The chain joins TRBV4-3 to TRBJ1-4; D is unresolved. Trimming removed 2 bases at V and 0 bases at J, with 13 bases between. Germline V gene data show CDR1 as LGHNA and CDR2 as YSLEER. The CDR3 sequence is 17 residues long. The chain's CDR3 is CASSQHLGSATNEKLFF. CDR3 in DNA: TGCGCCAGCAGCCAACACCTAGGATCTGCAACTAATGAAAAACTGTTTTTT.

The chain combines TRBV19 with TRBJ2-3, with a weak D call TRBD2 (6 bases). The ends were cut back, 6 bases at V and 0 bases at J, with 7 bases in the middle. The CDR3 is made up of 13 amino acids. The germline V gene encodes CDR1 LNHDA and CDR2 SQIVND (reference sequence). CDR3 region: CASRGTSTDTQYF. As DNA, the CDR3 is TGTGCCAGTAGAGGGACTAGCACAGATACGCAGTATTTT.

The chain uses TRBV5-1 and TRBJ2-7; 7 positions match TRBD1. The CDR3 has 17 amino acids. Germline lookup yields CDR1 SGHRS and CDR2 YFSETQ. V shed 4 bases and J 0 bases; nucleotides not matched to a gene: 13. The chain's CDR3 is CASSPWAGTASSYEQYF. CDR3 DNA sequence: TGCGCCAGCAGCCCCTGGGCCGGGACAGCGAGCTCCTACGAGCAGTACTTC.